This T cell receptor (beta chain) originates from a study of T cells in Graves' hyperthyroidism and ophthalmopathy. Study results and limitations: Blood shared most expanded thyroid clonotypes above 0.001. Through a model of 13 V-J features, ophthalmopathy was separated from stable hyperthyroidism.

As to this clonotype: Its antigen is not identified.

Amplification targeted TCR beta CDR3 regions from RNA transcripts. The HTBI primer set drove a first-round RT-PCR of the TCR CDR3. MiXCR, run by TCRdb on the multiplex PCR reads, gives a single entry per CDR3 protein. The data show fewer than 250,000 distinct CDR3 sequences, roughly a quarter seen once. Germline V gene sequence: CDR1 MNHEY, CDR2 SVGEGT. There are 18 residues in the CDR3. The V segment lost 0 bases and the J segment 5 bases; nucleotides outside the gene matches: 15. Exclusion of patients followed from uncontrolled infection, other autoimmune disease, pregnancy or lactation. PBMCs were collected from an approximately 10 ml volume of fresh peripheral blood.

The chain carries TRBV6-2 or TRBV6-3 and TRBJ1-1; TRBD1 agrees at 7 bases. The sequence was collected from a woman aged 40 to 55 with Graves' ophthalmopathy. The source material was blood. Here the CDR3 DNA reads TGTGCCAGCAGTTACTCGAACTATAGGAGGGGGCGAGAAACTGAAGCTTTCTTT. Amino acid sequence: CASSYSNYRRGRETEAFF.